Listed below are T cell receptor beta chains from one sample, sequenced in a study of blood T cell repertoires in COVID-19. Sequencing used immunoSEQ multiplex PCR; TCRdb keeps in-frame clones, though not all of them. The sample has roughly 100,000 clones; about 87% are singletons. Sequencing was done on a sample of peripheral blood. All receptors derive from a human donor with COVID-19, enrolled during active disease. The donor label of this sample is uncertain. The conserved cysteine and the conserved F or W are not part of the CDR3 here. Fields, in order: J gene, CDR3 length, V gene, clone size, CDR3 protein. Clone size appears in some rows only: once, few, many, or a class for an expanded clone.

J: TRBJ2-3
length: 15
V: TRBV27
size: NA
CDR3: ASSFSGTGDGTDTQY

J: TRBJ2-7
length: 11
V: TRBV7-9
size: few
CDR3: ASSTDKKYEQY

J: TRBJ1-1
length: 13
V: TRBV27
size: NA
CDR3: ASSPRRRIGTEAF

J: TRBJ2-7
length: 12
V: TRBV5-4
size: NA
CDR3: ASSRTGGAYEQY

J: TRBJ1-1
length: 12
V: TRBV10-1
size: once
CDR3: ASSESYRGGEAF

J: TRBJ1-2
length: 14
V: TRBV14
size: NA
CDR3: ASSLRLGSFNYGYT

J: TRBJ1-5
length: 13
V: TRBV7-9
size: NA
CDR3: ASSPAGQGDQPQH

J: TRBJ2-1
length: 13
V: TRBV19
size: NA
CDR3: ATRGEGRIYNEQF

J: TRBJ2-5
length: 14
V: TRBV2
size: NA
CDR3: ASSGTGTGSRETQY

J: TRBJ1-2
length: 10
V: TRBV29-1
size: once
CDR3: SVIDRDYGYT

J: TRBJ1-6
length: 13
V: TRBV6-5
size: NA
CDR3: ASSSGGSGNSPLH

J: TRBJ2-1
length: 13
V: TRBV9
size: NA
CDR3: ASSAQGTGVHEQF

J: TRBJ2-7
length: 13
V: TRBV11-1
size: NA
CDR3: ASSLDRAGNYEQY

J: TRBJ2-1
length: 16
V: TRBV3-1/TRBV3-2
size: NA
CDR3: ASSGGAGALISYNEQF

J: TRBJ2-1
length: 13
V: TRBV5-1
size: once
CDR3: ASSSREGPYNEQF

J: TRBJ2-2
length: 19
V: TRBV19
size: NA
CDR3: ASSIRPSDARDRGGGGELF

J: TRBJ2-7
length: 19
V: TRBV3-1/TRBV3-2
size: NA
CDR3: ASSPKLGLAGDVPSSYEQY

J: TRBJ1-5
length: 13
V: TRBV18
size: NA
CDR3: ASSPPEGPGQPQH

J: TRBJ1-2
length: 12
V: TRBV5-5
size: NA
CDR3: ASSTRTGNYGYT

J: TRBJ2-1
length: 14
V: TRBV5-4
size: once
CDR3: ASSYKGRERYNEQF

J: TRBJ1-5
length: 11
V: TRBV12-5
size: NA
CDR3: ASGHARAQPQH

J: TRBJ2-5
length: 13
V: TRBV18
size: once
CDR3: ASSPGQTRAETQY

J: TRBJ2-7
length: 12
V: TRBV11-1
size: NA
CDR3: ASSDTSGVDEQY

J: TRBJ1-2
length: 11
V: TRBV12-3/TRBV12-4
size: NA
CDR3: ASRSLGTNRYT

J: TRBJ2-7
length: 14
V: TRBV11-2
size: NA
CDR3: ASSSTYGSGSYEQY

J: TRBJ1-6
length: 14
V: TRBV5-1
size: NA
CDR3: ASSLWGQGGNSPLH

J: TRBJ1-4
length: 11
V: TRBV6-5
size: NA
CDR3: ASRREPNEKLF

J: TRBJ1-1
length: 13
V: TRBV11-1
size: NA
CDR3: ASSYGVGRNTEAF

J: TRBJ1-1
length: 12
V: TRBV7-6
size: NA
CDR3: ASSLGRLNTEAF

J: TRBJ1-5
length: 14
V: TRBV4-1
size: NA
CDR3: ASSQPDSPPTQPQH

J: TRBJ2-7
length: 11
V: TRBV6-5
size: NA
CDR3: ASSRTGAGEQY

J: TRBJ2-1
length: 13
V: TRBV10-3
size: NA
CDR3: AISEGAGERREQF

J: TRBJ1-1
length: 11
V: TRBV12-5
size: NA
CDR3: ASALFDSPEAF

J: TRBJ2-3
length: 12
V: TRBV5-1
size: NA
CDR3: ASSWTGGADTQY

J: TRBJ2-7
length: 12
V: TRBV5-1
size: NA
CDR3: ASSSPTGPYEQY

J: TRBJ1-5
length: 11
V: TRBV4-1
size: NA
CDR3: ASSQTGVQPQH

J: TRBJ2-6
length: 13
V: TRBV6-5
size: NA
CDR3: ASSPYGSGANVLT

J: TRBJ1-1
length: 15
V: TRBV4-2
size: NA
CDR3: ASSQEPSPGGRTEAF

J: TRBJ1-1
length: 12
V: TRBV15
size: NA
CDR3: ATSLTTLSTEAF

J: TRBJ1-1
length: 12
V: TRBV9
size: NA
CDR3: AINKGQSNTEAF

J: TRBJ2-4
length: 13
V: TRBV5-4
size: NA
CDR3: ASSLGQGMENIQY

J: TRBJ1-1
length: 9
V: TRBV20-1
size: once
CDR3: SARPGGEAF

J: TRBJ1-1
length: 13
V: TRBV6-1
size: NA
CDR3: ASSEQGAPDTEAF

J: TRBJ2-2
length: 15
V: TRBV27
size: NA
CDR3: ASTQRVGTERTGELF

J: TRBJ1-4
length: 14
V: TRBV5-5
size: NA
CDR3: ASSLNQDSLNEKLF

J: TRBJ2-4
length: 17
V: TRBV11-2
size: NA
CDR3: ASSLDRTSGGAVKNIQY

J: TRBJ2-3
length: 11
V: TRBV29-1
size: NA
CDR3: SVADLSTDTQY

J: TRBJ1-2
length: 11
V: TRBV5-1
size: NA
CDR3: ASSQGVEEGYT

J: TRBJ2-1
length: 10
V: TRBV27
size: NA
CDR3: ASSSQLNEQF

J: TRBJ2-5
length: 13
V: TRBV5-6
size: NA
CDR3: ASSLEGVGQETQY

J: TRBJ1-5
length: 13
V: TRBV11-3
size: few
CDR3: ASSFARLSNQPQH

J: TRBJ2-1
length: 10
V: TRBV24-1
size: NA
CDR3: ATSDNNNEQF

J: TRBJ1-4
length: 14
V: TRBV19
size: once
CDR3: ASSALRASANEKLF